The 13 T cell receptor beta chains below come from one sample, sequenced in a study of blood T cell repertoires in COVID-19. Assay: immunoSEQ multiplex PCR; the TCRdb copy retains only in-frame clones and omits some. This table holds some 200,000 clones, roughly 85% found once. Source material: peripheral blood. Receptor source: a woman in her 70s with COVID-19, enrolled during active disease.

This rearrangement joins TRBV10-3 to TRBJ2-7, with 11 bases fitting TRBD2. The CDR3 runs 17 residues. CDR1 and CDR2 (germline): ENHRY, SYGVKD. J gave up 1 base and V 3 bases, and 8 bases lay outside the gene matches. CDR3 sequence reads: CAISDSRTSGPSYEQYF. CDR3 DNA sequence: TGTGCCATCAGTGACTCCAGGACTAGCGGGCCTTCCTACGAGCAGTACTTC.

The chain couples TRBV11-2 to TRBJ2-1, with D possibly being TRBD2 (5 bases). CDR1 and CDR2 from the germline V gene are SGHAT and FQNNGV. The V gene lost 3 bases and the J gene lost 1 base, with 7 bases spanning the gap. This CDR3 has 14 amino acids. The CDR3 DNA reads TGTGCCAGCAGCTTCGGGGATTCCTACAATGAGCAGTTCTTC. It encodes CASSFGDSYNEQFF. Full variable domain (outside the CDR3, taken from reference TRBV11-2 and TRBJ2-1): EAGVAQSPRYKIIEKRQSVAFWCNPISGHATLYWYQQILGQGPKLLIQFQNNGVVDDSQLPKDRFSAERLKGVDSTLKIQPAKLEDSAVYLCASSFGDSYNEQFFGPGTRLTVL.

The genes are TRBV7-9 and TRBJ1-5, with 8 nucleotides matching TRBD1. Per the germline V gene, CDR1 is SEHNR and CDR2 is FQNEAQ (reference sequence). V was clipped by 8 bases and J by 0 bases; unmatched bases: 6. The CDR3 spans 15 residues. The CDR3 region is CASGTGRNSNQPQHF. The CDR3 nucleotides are TGTGCCAGCGGGACAGGCCGCAATAGCAATCAGCCCCAGCATTTT.

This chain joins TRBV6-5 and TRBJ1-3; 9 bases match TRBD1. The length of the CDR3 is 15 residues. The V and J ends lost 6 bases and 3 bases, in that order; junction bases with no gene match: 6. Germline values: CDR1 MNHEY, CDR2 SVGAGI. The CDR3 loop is CASRSTGGNGNTIYF. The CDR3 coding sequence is TGTGCCAGCAGATCAACAGGGGGCAATGGAAACACCATATATTTT.

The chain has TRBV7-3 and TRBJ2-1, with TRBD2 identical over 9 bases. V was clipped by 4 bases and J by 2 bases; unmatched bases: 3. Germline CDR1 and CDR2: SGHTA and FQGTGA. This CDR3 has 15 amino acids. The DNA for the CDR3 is TGTGCCAGCAGCTCAGCGGGGGGAACCTACAATGAGCAGTTCTTC. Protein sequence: CASSSAGGTYNEQFF.

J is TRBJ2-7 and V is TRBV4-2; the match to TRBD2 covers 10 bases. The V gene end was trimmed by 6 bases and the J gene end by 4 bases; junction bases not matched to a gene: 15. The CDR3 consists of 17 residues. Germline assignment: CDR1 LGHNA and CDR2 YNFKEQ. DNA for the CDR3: TGTGCCAGCAGTCGAGCGGGGCTAGCGGGAGAGCGTTACGAGCAGTACTTC. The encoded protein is CASSRAGLAGERYEQYF.

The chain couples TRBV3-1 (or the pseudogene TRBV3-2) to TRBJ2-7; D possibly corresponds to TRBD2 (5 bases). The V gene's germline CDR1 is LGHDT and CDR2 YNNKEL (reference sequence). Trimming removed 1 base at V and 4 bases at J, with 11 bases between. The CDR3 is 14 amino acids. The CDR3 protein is CASSQGPSWYEQYF. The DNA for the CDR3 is TGTGCCAGCAGCCAAGGCCCTAGCTGGTACGAGCAGTACTTC.

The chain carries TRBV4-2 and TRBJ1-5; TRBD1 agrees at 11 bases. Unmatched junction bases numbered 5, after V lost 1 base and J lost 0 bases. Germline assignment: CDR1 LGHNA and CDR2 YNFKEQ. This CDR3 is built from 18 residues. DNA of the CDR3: TGTGCCAGCAGCCAAGCCGGGACAGGGGGGTATAGCAATCAGCCCCAGCATTTT. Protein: CASSQAGTGGYSNQPQHF.

CDR3: CATSSFAGGNTIYF. CDR3 nucleotide sequence: TGTGCCACCAGCAGCTTTGCGGGAGGGAACACCATATATTTT. The chain couples TRBV15 to TRBJ1-3, with no clear D. Germline CDR1 reads LNHNV; CDR2 reads YYDKDF (reference sequence). Trimming cost V 3 bases and J 7 bases, with 13 bases left between them. There are 14 residues in the CDR3. Full variable domain (missing parts from reference TRBV15 and TRBJ1-3): DAMVIQNPRYQVTQFGKPVTLSCSQTLNHNVMYWYQQKSSQAPKLLFHYYDKDFNNEADTPDNFQSRRPNTSFCFLDIRSPGLGDTAMYLCATSSFAGGNTIYFGEGSWLTVV.

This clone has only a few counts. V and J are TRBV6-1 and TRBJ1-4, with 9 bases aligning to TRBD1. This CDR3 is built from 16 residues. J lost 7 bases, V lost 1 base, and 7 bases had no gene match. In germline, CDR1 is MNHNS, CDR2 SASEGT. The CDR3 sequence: CASSEEGGQGPEKLFF. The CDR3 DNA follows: TGTGCCAGCAGTGAAGAAGGGGGACAGGGCCCTGAAAAACTGTTTTTT.

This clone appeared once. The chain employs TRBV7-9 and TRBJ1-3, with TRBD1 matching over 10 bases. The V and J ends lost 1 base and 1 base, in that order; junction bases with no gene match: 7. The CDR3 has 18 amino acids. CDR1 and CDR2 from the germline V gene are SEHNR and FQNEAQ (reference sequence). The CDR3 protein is CASSLVMTGGASGNTIYF. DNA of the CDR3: TGTGCCAGCAGCTTAGTCATGACAGGGGGCGCGTCTGGAAACACCATATATTTT.

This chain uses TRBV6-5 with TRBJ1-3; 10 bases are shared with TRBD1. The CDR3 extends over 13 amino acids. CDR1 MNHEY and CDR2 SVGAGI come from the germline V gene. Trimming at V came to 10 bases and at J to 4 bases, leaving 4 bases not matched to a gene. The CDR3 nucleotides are TGTGCCACAAGGACAGGGGGAGGAAACACCATATATTTT. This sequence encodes CATRTGGGNTIYF.

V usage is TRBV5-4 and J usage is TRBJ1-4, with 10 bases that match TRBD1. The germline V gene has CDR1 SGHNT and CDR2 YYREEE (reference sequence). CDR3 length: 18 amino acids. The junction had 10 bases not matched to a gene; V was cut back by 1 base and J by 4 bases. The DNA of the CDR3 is TGTGCCAGCAGCTTGCTTCCGACAGGGGGCTCGGGTAATGAAAAACTGTTTTTT. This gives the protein CASSLLPTGGSGNEKLFF.